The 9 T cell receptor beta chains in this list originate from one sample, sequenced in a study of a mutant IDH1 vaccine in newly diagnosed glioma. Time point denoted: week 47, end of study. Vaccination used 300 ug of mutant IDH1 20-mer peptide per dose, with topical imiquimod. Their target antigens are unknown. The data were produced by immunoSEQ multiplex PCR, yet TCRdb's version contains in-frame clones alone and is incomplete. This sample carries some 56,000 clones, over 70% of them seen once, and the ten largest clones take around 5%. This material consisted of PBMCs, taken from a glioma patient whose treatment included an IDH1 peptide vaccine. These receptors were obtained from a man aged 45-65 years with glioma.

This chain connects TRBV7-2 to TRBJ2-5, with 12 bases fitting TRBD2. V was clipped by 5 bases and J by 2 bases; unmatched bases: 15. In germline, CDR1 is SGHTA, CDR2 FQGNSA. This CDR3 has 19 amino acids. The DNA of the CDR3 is TGTGCCAGCAGCCCAGGAAGGCTAGCGGGGGGGCCTTGGCAAGAGACCCAGTACTTC. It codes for CASSPGRLAGGPWQETQYF.

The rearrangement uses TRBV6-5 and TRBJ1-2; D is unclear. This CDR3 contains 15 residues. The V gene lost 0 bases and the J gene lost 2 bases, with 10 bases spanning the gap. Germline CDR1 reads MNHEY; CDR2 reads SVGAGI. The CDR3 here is CASSYSGEINYGYTF. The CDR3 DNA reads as TGTGCCAGCAGTTACTCAGGCGAGATCAACTATGGCTACACCTTC.

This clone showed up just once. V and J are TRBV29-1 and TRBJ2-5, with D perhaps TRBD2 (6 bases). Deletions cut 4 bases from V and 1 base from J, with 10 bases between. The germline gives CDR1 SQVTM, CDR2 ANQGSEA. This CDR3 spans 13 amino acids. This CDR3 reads CSVGLGGQETQYF. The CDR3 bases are TGCAGCGTTGGGCTGGGGGGCCAAGAGACCCAGTACTTC.

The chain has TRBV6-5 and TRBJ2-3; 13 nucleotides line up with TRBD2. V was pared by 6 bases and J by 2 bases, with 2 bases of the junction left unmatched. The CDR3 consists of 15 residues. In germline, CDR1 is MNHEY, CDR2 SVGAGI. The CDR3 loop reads CASRGLAGFTDTQYF. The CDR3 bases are TGTGCCAGCAGGGGACTAGCGGGGTTCACAGATACGCAGTATTTT.

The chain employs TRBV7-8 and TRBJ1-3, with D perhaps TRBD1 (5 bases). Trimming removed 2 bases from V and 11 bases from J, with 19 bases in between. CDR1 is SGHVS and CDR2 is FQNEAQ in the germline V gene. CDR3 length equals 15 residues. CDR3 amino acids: CASSLSEAGSKAIYF. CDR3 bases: TGTGCCAGCAGCTTAAGCGAGGCAGGGAGTAAGGCCATATATTTT.

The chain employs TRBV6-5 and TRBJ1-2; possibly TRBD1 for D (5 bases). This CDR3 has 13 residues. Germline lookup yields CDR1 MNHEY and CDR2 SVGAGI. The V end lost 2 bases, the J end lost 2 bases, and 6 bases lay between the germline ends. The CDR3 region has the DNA TGTGCCAGCAGTTACCGGGACAACTATGGCTACACCTTC. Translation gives CASSYRDNYGYTF.

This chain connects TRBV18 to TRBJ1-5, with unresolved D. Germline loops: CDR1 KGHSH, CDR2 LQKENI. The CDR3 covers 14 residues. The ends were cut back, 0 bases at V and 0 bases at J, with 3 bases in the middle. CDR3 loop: CASSPPDSNQPQHF. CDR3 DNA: TGTGCCAGCTCACCACCGGATAGCAATCAGCCCCAGCATTTT.

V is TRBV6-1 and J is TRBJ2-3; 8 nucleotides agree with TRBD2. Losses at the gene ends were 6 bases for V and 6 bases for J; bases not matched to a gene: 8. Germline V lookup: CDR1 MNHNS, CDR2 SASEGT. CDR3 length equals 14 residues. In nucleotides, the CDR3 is TGTGCCAGCAGAACGGGGGGGCCGGGGGATACGCAGTATTTT. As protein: CASRTGGPGDTQYF.

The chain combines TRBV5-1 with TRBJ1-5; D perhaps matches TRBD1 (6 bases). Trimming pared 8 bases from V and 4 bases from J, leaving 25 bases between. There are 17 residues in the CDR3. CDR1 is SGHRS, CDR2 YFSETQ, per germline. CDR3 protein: CARCSVPGRQVNQPQHF. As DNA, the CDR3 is TGCGCCAGATGCTCTGTTCCGGGGCGACAGGTTAATCAGCCCCAGCATTTT.